This TCR beta chain was documented in a study of T cell repertoires in cytomegalovirus infection. Study details: Used in the study were CMV epitopes, some recently identified and HLA-C-restricted, others well-studied and HLA-B-restricted.

Germline CDR1 is SGHDT and CDR2 is YYEEEE. Trimming cost V 4 bases and J 3 bases, with 13 bases left between them. The CDR3 is 14 residues long. Using its own MiXCR run on the reads, TCRdb lists one record per CDR3 protein. This sample has around 900,000 distinct CDR3 sequences, with about 33% found just once. The study, taken as a whole, reports: HLA-C-restricted, CMV-specific TCR beta clonotypes were dominant ex vivo. Pooled public TCR beta family frequency picked out CMV carriers with the relevant HLA.

This clonotype showed up just a few times. Its specificity is unknown. The specimen was cultured CD8+ T cells from PBMCs, collected from culture after CMV antigen stimulation. The receptor's source is a human donor in good health (CMV status not recorded). Some clones in this sample may be carry-over from other donors' samples. The rearrangement joins TRBV5-6 to TRBJ1-2, with D hard to call. DNA of the CDR3: TGTGCCAGCAGCCTACCGTGGGGTGACTATGGCTACACCTTC. Its protein product is CASSLPWGDYGYTF.